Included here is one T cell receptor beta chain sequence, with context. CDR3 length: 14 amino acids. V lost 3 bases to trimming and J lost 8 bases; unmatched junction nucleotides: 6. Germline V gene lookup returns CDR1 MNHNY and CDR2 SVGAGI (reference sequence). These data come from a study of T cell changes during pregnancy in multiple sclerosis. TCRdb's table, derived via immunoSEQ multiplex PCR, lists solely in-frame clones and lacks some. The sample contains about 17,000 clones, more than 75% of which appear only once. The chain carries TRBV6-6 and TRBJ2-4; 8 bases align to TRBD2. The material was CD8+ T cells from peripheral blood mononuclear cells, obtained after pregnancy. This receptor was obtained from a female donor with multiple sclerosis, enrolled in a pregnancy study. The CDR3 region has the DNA TGTGCCAGCAGTTATAGCGGGGCGTTGGACATTCAGTACTTC. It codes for CASSYSGALDIQYF.